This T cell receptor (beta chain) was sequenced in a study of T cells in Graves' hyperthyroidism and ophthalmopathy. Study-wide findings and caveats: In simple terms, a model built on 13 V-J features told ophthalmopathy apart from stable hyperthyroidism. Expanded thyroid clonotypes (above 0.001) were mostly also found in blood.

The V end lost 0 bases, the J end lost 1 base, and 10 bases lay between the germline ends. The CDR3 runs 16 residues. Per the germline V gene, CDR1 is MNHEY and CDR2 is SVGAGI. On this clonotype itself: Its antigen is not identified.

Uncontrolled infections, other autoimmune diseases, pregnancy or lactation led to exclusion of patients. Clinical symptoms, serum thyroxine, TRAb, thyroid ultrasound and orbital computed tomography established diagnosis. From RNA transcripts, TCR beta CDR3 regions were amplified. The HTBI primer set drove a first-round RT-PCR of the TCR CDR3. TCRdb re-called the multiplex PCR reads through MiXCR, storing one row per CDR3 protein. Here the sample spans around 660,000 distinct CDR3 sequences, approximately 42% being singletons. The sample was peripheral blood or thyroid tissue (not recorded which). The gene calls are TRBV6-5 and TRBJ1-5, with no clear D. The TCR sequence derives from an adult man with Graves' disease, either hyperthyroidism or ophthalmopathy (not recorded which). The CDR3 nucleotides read TGTGCCAGCAGTTACTCGTACGGGCAAAGCAATCAGCCCCAGCATTTT. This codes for CASSYSYGQSNQPQHF.